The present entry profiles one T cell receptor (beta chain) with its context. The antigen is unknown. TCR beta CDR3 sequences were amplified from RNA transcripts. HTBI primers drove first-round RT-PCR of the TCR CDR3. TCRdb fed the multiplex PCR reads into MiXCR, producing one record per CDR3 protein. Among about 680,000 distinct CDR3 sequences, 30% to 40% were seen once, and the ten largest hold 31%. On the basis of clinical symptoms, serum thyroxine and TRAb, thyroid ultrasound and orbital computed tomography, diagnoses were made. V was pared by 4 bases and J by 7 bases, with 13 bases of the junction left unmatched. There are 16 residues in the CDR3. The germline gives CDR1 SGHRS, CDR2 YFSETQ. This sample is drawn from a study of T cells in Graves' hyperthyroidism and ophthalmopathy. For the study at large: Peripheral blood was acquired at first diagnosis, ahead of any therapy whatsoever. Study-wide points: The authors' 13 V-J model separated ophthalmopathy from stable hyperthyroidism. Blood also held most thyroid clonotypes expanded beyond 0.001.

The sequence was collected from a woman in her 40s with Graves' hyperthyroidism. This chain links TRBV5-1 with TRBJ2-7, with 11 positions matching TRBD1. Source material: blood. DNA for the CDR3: TGCGCCAGCAGCCTAGGACAGGGGGCCGGCACCGGGGAGCAGTACTTC. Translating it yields CASSLGQGAGTGEQYF.